This T cell receptor beta chain emerged from a study of T cells in Graves' hyperthyroidism and ophthalmopathy. This clonotype was observed a handful of times. Antigen: not known. Germline V gives CDR1 SGHTA, CDR2 FQGNSA. The trim removed 2 bases at V and 4 bases at J, leaving 4 bases unmatched. The CDR3 covers 15 residues. Each person with ophthalmopathy scored at least 3 on the Clinical Activity Score, reached NOSPECS grade 4 or higher, and had been ill under 3 months. Researchers barred patients who had uncontrolled infection, other autoimmune disease, pregnancy or lactation. Cells are PBMCs isolated from about 10 ml of fresh blood. The source material, RNA transcripts, was used to amplify TCR beta CDR3 regions. The HTBI set primed first-round TCR CDR3 RT-PCR. Via MiXCR, TCRdb re-called the multiplex PCR reads, giving one row per CDR3 protein. The table includes around 500,000 distinct CDR3 sequences, around a fifth detected once.

General study points: Ophthalmopathy prediction by the model preceded onset by a median roughly 6.3 months.

V usage is TRBV7-2 and J usage is TRBJ2-5; 10 bases are a match to TRBD1. Sequenced input: blood. The source is a woman aged 70-85 years with Graves' ophthalmopathy. The CDR3 loop is CASSLPTGGRETQYF. Written as DNA, the CDR3 is TGTGCCAGCAGCTTACCGACAGGGGGCCGAGAGACCCAGTACTTC.